The clone carrying this TCR beta chain was counted at least ten times. What it binds is not known. Disease duration under 2 months; hyperthyroidism patients were aged 18 to 65. Exclusion criteria comprised uncontrolled infection, other autoimmune disease, pregnancy or lactation. Approximately 9.3 ml of fresh peripheral blood supplied the PBMCs. Amplified TCR beta CDR3 regions derived from RNA transcripts. A set of HTBI primers served as the primers for a first-round RT-PCR of the TCR CDR3. TCRdb re-analysed the multiplex PCR reads in MiXCR, keeping a single row per CDR3 protein. Of roughly 500,000 distinct CDR3 sequences listed, 14% were seen once; the top ten hold roughly 6.2%. The length of the CDR3 is 13 residues. Between the trimmed V and J ends, which lost 6 bases and 3 bases, there was a span of 11 bases. Germline V gene data show CDR1 as SGHTA and CDR2 as FQGNSA. The data are from a study of T cells in Graves' hyperthyroidism and ophthalmopathy. Study-wide findings and caveats: In the blood, most expanded thyroid clonotypes above 0.001 appeared as well.

The chain joins TRBV7-2 to TRBJ1-1; D uncertain. The sample comprised blood. The receptor's source is a young woman with Graves' hyperthyroidism that later progressed to Graves' ophthalmopathy. CDR3 DNA: TGTGCCAGCAGTTTCACCCCCTACACTGAAGCTTTCTTT. This encodes CASSFTPYTEAFF. Supplemented by reference TRBV7-2 and TRBJ1-1, the full variable domain reads GAGVSQSPSNKVTEKGKDVELRCDPISGHTALYWYRQSLGQGLEFLIYFQGNSAPDKSGLPSDRFSAERTGGSVSTLTIQRTQQEDSAVYLCASSFTPYTEAFFGQGTRLTVV.